Following are 3 T cell receptor beta chains from one sample sequenced in a study of lymphopenia after photon versus proton radiotherapy. Profiling relied on immunoSEQ multiplex PCR, and the TCRdb table lists in-frame clones only, not all of them. The sample holds approximately 12,000 clones, around 90% seen once. Sequencing used peripheral blood, obtained from a patient treated with photon-based radiotherapy. These receptors all come from a man aged 60 to 75 with pancreatic cancer.

There are a few counts of this clone. The V gene is TRBV30, the J gene TRBJ1-1; no definite D call. Germline CDR1 is GTSNPN and CDR2 is SVGIG (reference sequence). Trimming stripped 2 bases from V and 0 bases from J, with 10 bases between. This CDR3 region has 14 residues. CDR3: CAWSRTVMNTEAFF. Written as DNA, the CDR3 is TGTGCCTGGAGTAGGACGGTCATGAACACTGAAGCTTTCTTT.

The gene calls are TRBV5-1 and TRBJ2-3; D ambiguous. Trimming stripped 5 bases from V and 1 base from J, with 8 bases between. The CDR3 has 13 amino acids. The V gene's germline CDR1 is SGHRS and CDR2 YFSETQ. CDR3 nucleotide sequence: TGCGCCAGCAGATCAGCAGGCACAGATACGCAGTATTTT. Encoded protein: CASRSAGTDTQYF.

The rearrangement links TRBV15 to TRBJ1-6, with 8 bases aligning to TRBD1. CDR1 and CDR2 from the germline V gene are LNHNV and YYDKDF (reference sequence). The V and J ends lost 3 bases and 8 bases, in that order; junction bases with no gene match: 9. The CDR3 has 16 residues. DNA of the CDR3: TGTGCCACCAGCAGCGGACCAGGGGGCGAATATTCACCCCTCCACTTT. Residues: CATSSGPGGEYSPLHF.